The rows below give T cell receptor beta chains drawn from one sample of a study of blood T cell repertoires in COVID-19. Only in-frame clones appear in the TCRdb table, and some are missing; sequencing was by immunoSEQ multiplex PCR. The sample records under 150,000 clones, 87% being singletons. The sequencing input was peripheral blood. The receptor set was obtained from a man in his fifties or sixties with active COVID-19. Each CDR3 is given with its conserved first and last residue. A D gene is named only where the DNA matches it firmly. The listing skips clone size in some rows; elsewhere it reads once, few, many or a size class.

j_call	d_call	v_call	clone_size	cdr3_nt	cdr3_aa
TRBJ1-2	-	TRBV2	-	TGTGCCAGCAGTCCCACCCGACAGGCGTTAAATGGCTACACCTTC	CASSPTRQALNGYTF
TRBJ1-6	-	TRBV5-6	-	TGTGCCAGCAGCTCGACGGGTTGGCGTTTTTCACCCCTCCACTTT	CASSSTGWRFSPLHF
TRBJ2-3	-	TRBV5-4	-	TGTGCCAGCAGCTTGGAGCGCACAGATACGCAGTATTTT	CASSLERTDTQYF
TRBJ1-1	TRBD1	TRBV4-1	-	TGCGCCAGCAGCCAAGAATTGAGTAGGGGGCGTACTGAAGCTTTCTTT	CASSQELSRGRTEAFF
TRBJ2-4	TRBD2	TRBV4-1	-	TGCGCCAGCAGCCCTGGCCTAGGGCGGGAGGGTATTCAGTACTTC	CASSPGLGREGIQYF
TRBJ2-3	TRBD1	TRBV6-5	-	TGTGCCAGCAGTACCCGGGACAGGACCAGGGGTACGCAGTATTTT	CASSTRDRTRGTQYF
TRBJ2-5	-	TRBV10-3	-	TGTGCCATCAGTGAGCGGGAATGGGAGACCCAGTACTTC	CAISEREWETQYF
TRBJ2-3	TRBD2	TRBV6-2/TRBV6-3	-	TGTGCCAGCAGTTACTCGAGACTAGCGGGGGATACGCAGTATTTT	CASSYSRLAGDTQYF
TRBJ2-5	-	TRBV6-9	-	TGTGCCAGCAGCTTACTAGCAACTAGGAGCCCCTACCAAGAGACCCAGTACTTC	CASSLLATRSPYQETQYF
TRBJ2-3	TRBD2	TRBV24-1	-	TGTGCCACCAGTGGAGCTAGCGGGTCCTCGGGGGATACGCAGTATTTT	CATSGASGSSGDTQYF
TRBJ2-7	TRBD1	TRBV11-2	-	TGTGCCAGCAGCTACCCGGGACAGGTATTCTACGAGCAGTACTTC	CASSYPGQVFYEQYF
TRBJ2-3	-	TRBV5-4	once	TGTGCCAGCAGCACAGAGGGGGGGGCCACAGATACGCAGTATTTT	CASSTEGGATDTQYF
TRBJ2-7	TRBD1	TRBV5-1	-	TGCGCCAGCTTTCGACAGACAGGGGACTACGAGCAGTACTTC	CASFRQTGDYEQYF
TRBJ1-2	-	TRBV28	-	TGTGCCAGCAGTTTTTCCTCTCCCTGGGACCGGGGGGGCTACACCTTC	CASSFSSPWDRGGYTF
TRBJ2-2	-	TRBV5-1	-	TGCGCCAGCAGCCCAGGGGTTACGAACACCGGGGAGCTGTTTTTT	CASSPGVTNTGELFF